This passage covers 30 T cell receptor beta chains from one sample sequenced in a study of read filtering for tumor transcriptome and immune sequencing. The library was built from around 400 ng RNA with molecular barcoded adaptors for alpha/delta and beta/gamma chains. From the reads, TCRdb called clonotypes with MiXCR, one entry per CDR3 protein. The data contain approximately 20,000 distinct CDR3 sequences, about an eighth of them seen just once; the ten biggest clones take up 66%. Sequencing used a population of CD138-negative cells sorted from bone marrow. The origin of the receptors is a donor aged 40 or over with multiple myeloma.

This clonotype was seen ten or more times. The chain couples TRBV29-1 to TRBJ2-1; 7 bases line up with TRBD1. The junction had 7 bases not matched to a gene; V was cut back by 2 bases and J by 3 bases. The germline V gene has CDR1 SQVTM and CDR2 ANQGSEA. The CDR3 length is 15 residues. CDR3 DNA: TGCAGCGTTGAACTTTGGGACAGCCTCTACAATGAGCAGTTCTTC. It is translated as CSVELWDSLYNEQFF.

This clonotype was recorded at least ten times. The rearrangement uses TRBV6-5 and TRBJ1-5; 7 bases fit TRBD1. Germline CDR1 reads MNHEY; CDR2 reads SVGAGI. This CDR3 has 17 residues. Unmatched junction bases numbered 11, after V lost 6 bases and J lost 0 bases. The CDR3 region has the DNA TGTGCCAGCAGCTCCGGGACAGAAAACTATAGCAATCAGCCCCAGCATTTT. It specifies CASSSGTENYSNQPQHF.

Remarks on this clonotype: This sequence may be a read error, since a much larger clone differs from it by one base. J is TRBJ2-7 and V is TRBV10-3; no reliable D call. The CDR3 runs 15 residues. Germline CDR1 ENHRY, CDR2 SYGVKD. The CDR3 is CAVSESGRSSYEQYF. DNA for the CDR3: TGTGCCGTCAGTGAGTCCGGACGCAGCTCCTACGAGCAGTACTTC.

This clonotype was counted many times. The chain uses TRBV11-2 and TRBJ1-2; D is perhaps TRBD1 (6 bases). The CDR3 consists of 14 residues. V was trimmed by 0 bases and J by 8 bases, leaving 13 bases between them. Germline V gene sequence: CDR1 SGHAT, CDR2 FQNNGV. CDR3 protein: CASSLEAGGGGYTF. The CDR3 DNA follows: TGTGCCAGCAGCTTAGAGGCGGGGGGCGGAGGCTACACCTTC.

This clonotype showed up many times. The CDR3 nucleotides read TGTGCCATCAGTGAGTTAGGGGGAGGTACTGAAGCTTTCTTT. It specifies CAISELGGGTEAFF. The chain employs TRBV10-3 and TRBJ1-1; D is perhaps TRBD1 (6 bases). In germline, CDR1 is ENHRY, CDR2 SYGVKD. The CDR3 totals 14 residues. Trimming left V 1 base short and J 5 bases short, with 11 bases between.

Many counts were recorded for this clonotype. Here the CDR3 DNA reads TGTGCCAGCAGTTACGGTACGGGAACTGGGGCCAACGTCCTGACTTTC. Its protein is CASSYGTGTGANVLTF. This rearrangement joins TRBV6-5 to TRBJ2-6, with a tentative D call TRBD2 (5 bases). This CDR3 contains 16 residues. Germline V CDR1 and CDR2: MNHEY, SVGAGI. V dropped 2 bases and J dropped 2 bases, with 10 bases sitting between them.

Concerning this clonotype itself: A much larger clone differs from this one at a single base, so this may be a read error. The chain links TRBV7-9 to TRBJ2-5; D possibly corresponds to TRBD1 (5 bases). CDR1 and CDR2 from the germline V gene are SEHNR and FQNEAQ (reference sequence). V dropped 3 bases and J dropped 1 base, with 15 bases sitting between them. The CDR3 is made up of 16 amino acids. The CDR3 loop is CASSLLNQGFQETQYF. The CDR3 bases are TGTGCCAGCAGCTTGCTAAATCAGGGTTTCCAAGAGACCCAGTACTTC.

A few counts support this clonotype. The V and J genes are TRBV24-1 and TRBJ2-3; 16 nucleotides match TRBD2. The V and J ends lost 3 bases and 6 bases, in that order; junction bases with no gene match: 2. Per the germline V gene, CDR1 is KGHDR and CDR2 is SFDVKD. The CDR3 has 16 residues. Written as DNA, the CDR3 is TGTGCCACCAGTGATGGGACTAGCGGGAGGGGGGATACGCAGTATTTT. Protein sequence: CATSDGTSGRGDTQYF.

This clonotype was recorded at least ten times. J is TRBJ2-1 and V is TRBV10-1; TRBD2 is a possible D gene (5 bases). The length of the CDR3 is 15 residues. CDR1 WNHNN and CDR2 SYGVQD come from the germline V gene (reference sequence). The ends were cut back, 2 bases at V and 8 bases at J, with 16 bases in the middle. The CDR3 DNA reads as TGCGCCAGCAGTGAGCCCTCCCTGAGCGGCGATGAGCAGTTCTTC. It is translated as CASSEPSLSGDEQFF.

This clonotype was detected many times. The chain carries TRBV2 and TRBJ2-1; D remains unclear. Per germline, CDR1 SNHLY and CDR2 FYNNEI. Trimming pared 6 bases from V and 4 bases from J, leaving 16 bases between. The CDR3 is 15 amino acids. The CDR3 coding sequence is TGTGCCAGCAGGTCCCGACTTGGAGAGTACAATGAGCAGTTCTTC. Translation: CASRSRLGEYNEQFF. Full variable domain (rest looked up from reference TRBV2 and TRBJ2-1): EPEVTQTPSHQVTQMGQEVILRCVPISNHLYFYWYRQILGQKVEFLVSFYNNEISEKSEIFDDQFSVERPDGSNFTLKIRSTKLEDSAMYFCASRSRLGEYNEQFFGPGTRLTVL.

About this clonotype: Compared with germline, one end of the junction differs, possibly owing to a read error. The CDR3 DNA reads TGTGCCAGCAGTTTGACAGGAGGAGCCAACAATGATCAGTTCTTC. Protein product: CASSLTGGANNDQFF. J is TRBJ2-1 and V is TRBV6-1, with a possible D match to TRBD1 (6 bases). Germline V gene data show CDR1 as MNHNS and CDR2 as SASEGT. The length of the CDR3 is 15 residues.

This clonotype was seen many times. The CDR3 loop reads CSVDGNTDTQYF. CDR3 DNA: TGCAGCGTTGACGGGAACACAGATACGCAGTATTTT. The V and J genes are TRBV29-1 and TRBJ2-3; the D gene is possibly TRBD2 (5 bases). Germline assignment: CDR1 SQVTM and CDR2 ANQGSEA. V lost 3 bases to trimming and J lost 2 bases, with 6 bases between them. The CDR3 covers 12 residues.

Ten or more counts support this clonotype. The CDR3 loop reads CASSPFGARGTSTDTQYF. CDR3 nucleotides: TGTGCCAGCAGCCCCTTTGGAGCACGCGGTACTAGCACAGATACGCAGTATTTT. The chain combines TRBV5-4 with TRBJ2-3; D is unclear. Trimming removed 4 bases at V and 0 bases at J, with 21 bases between. CDR3 size: 18 residues. The germline V gene has CDR1 SGHNT and CDR2 YYREEE (reference sequence). The whole variable domain, filled in from reference TRBV5-4 and TRBJ2-3, reads ETGVTQSPTHLIKTRGQQVTLRCSSQSGHNTVSWYQQALGQGPQFIFQYYREEENGRGNFPPRFSGLQFPNYSSELNVNALELDDSALYLCASSPFGARGTSTDTQYFGPGTRLTVL.

This clonotype was counted between two and nine times. Given a much more abundant clone one base away, this may be a read error. The chain has TRBV6-1 and TRBJ2-1, with 9 bases lining up with TRBD2. The germline CDR1 and CDR2 sequences are MNHNS and SASEGT. Trimming took 4 bases from V and 8 from J; bases not matched to a gene: 12. CDR3 length: 16 amino acids. The CDR3 DNA reads as TGTGCCAGCAGTGGAGTAGCGGGAGTAACTAACTATGAGCAGTTCTTC. Protein sequence: CASSGVAGVTNYEQFF.

This clonotype was picked up a small number of times. The genes are TRBV20-1 and TRBJ2-5, with D possibly TRBD2 on 5 matching bases. Trimming took 4 bases from V and 5 from J, leaving 20 bases between them. The germline V gene encodes CDR1 DFQATT and CDR2 SNEGSKA (reference sequence). The CDR3 is 15 residues long. The CDR3 DNA sequence: TGCAGTGCTATCAATCAAAGGGAGAATGACGAGACCCAGTACTTC. This gives the protein CSAINQRENDETQYF.

The table lists this clonotype with a few counts. A much larger clone lies one base from this, so it may be a read error. V gene TRBV11-2 combines with J gene TRBJ2-7; D not resolved. Germline loops: CDR1 SGHAT, CDR2 FQNNGV. Trimming took off 2 bases at V and 2 bases at J, with 10 bases between the two ends. There are 14 residues in the CDR3. DNA for the CDR3: TGTGCCAGCAGCTTAACGGGCGGCGCCTACGAGCAGTACTTC. Its translation: CASSLTGGAYEQYF.

Ten or more counts support this clonotype. The chain carries TRBV28 and TRBJ1-4; no clear D gene. The length of the CDR3 is 13 residues. Germline V CDR1 and CDR2: MDHEN, SYDVKM. V gave up 2 bases and J gave up 7 bases, with 8 bases separating them. The CDR3 sequence: CASSLSGVEKLFF. The DNA of the CDR3 is TGTGCCAGCAGTTTAAGTGGAGTTGAAAAACTGTTTTTT. Variable domain in full (rest from reference TRBV28 and TRBJ1-4): DVKVTQSSRYLVKRTGEKVFLECVQDMDHENMFWYRQDPGLGLRLIYFSYDVKMKEKGDIPEGYSVSREKKERFSLILESASTNQTSMYLCASSLSGVEKLFFGSGTQLSVL.

This clonotype was counted many times. This chain's CDR3 is CSARLGLAGLTDTQYF. The CDR3 DNA reads as TGCAGTGCTAGACTCGGACTAGCGGGGCTCACAGATACGCAGTATTTT. The chain carries TRBV20-1 and TRBJ2-3, with 12 positions matching TRBD2. Losses at the gene ends were 2 bases for V and 2 bases for J; bases not matched to a gene: 5. This CDR3 is built from 16 residues. Germline V CDR1 and CDR2: DFQATT, SNEGSKA (reference sequence).

This clonotype has a count of ten or more. The rearrangement links TRBV25-1 to TRBJ2-3, with D possibly being TRBD1 (6 bases). Looked up from germline, CDR1 is MGHDK and CDR2 is SYGVNS. CDR3 size: 16 residues. With 5 bases removed from V and 1 base from J, the gap between germline ends came to 16 bases. The CDR3 spells CASSSQGRGGTDTQYF. As DNA, the CDR3 is TGTGCCAGCAGTTCACAGGGAAGAGGAGGCACAGATACGCAGTATTTT.

Note on this clonotype: One end of the junction fails to match germline, which may point to a read error. The rearrangement links TRBV7-3 to TRBJ2-1; 13 bases are a match to TRBD2. The CDR3 totals 16 residues. Germline CDR1 and CDR2: SGHTA and FQGTGA. The CDR3 nucleotides read TGTGCCAGCAGCGCCCCCGGGACTAGCGGGAAAAATGAGCGGTTCTTC. Its translation: CASSAPGTSGKNERFF.

This clonotype has a count of ten or more. V is TRBV4-1 and J is TRBJ2-1; D is possibly TRBD1 (6 bases). This CDR3 contains 16 residues. V shed 4 bases and J shed 7 bases, with 20 bases lying between them. Germline lookup yields CDR1 MGHRA and CDR2 YSYEKL. CDR3 in amino acids: CASSRTQARRGNEQFF. CDR3 coding DNA: TGCGCCAGCAGCCGAACCCAAGCAAGAAGGGGGAATGAGCAGTTCTTC.

The sample holds a few counts of this clonotype. This rearrangement joins TRBV4-1 to TRBJ2-2; no reliable D call. The ends were cut back, 0 bases at V and 1 base at J, with 3 bases in the middle. The CDR3 runs to 14 residues. Germline-derived CDR1 and CDR2 are MGHRA and YSYEKL. DNA for the CDR3: TGCGCCAGCAGCCAAGATCTGAACACCGGGGAGCTGTTTTTT. It translates to CASSQDLNTGELFF.

In regard to this clonotype: A much larger clonotype is one base distant, so this may be a read error. The conserved phenylalanine or tryptophan normally closing the CDR3 is absent here, so this likely arose from a read error. The chain joins TRBV28 to TRBJ2-1; 8 positions match TRBD2. CDR3 length: 15 amino acids. CDR1 MDHEN and CDR2 SYDVKM come from the germline V gene. J lost 7 bases, V lost 4 bases, and 9 bases had no gene match. The CDR3 region is CASSSRLREGNEQFL. For the CDR3, the DNA is TGTGCCAGCAGTTCCCGGCTTCGGGAGGGTAATGAGCAGTTCCTC.

In this sample, this clonotype turned up many times. The chain couples TRBV5-1 to TRBJ2-1, with D maybe TRBD2 (7 bases). The germline CDR1 and CDR2 sequences are SGHRS and YFSETQ. V was clipped by 4 bases and J by 6 bases, with 14 bases between them. CDR3 length: 14 amino acids. CDR3 DNA sequence: TGCGCCAGCAGCCCAGGGGAGCGGGGCAATGAGCAGTTCTTC. Amino acid sequence: CASSPGERGNEQFF.

In regard to this clonotype: This is likely an artifact of a read error, given a far larger clone one base away. The chain has TRBV7-9 and TRBJ2-1; 11 nucleotides agree with TRBD2. V lost 1 base to trimming and J lost 5 bases; unmatched junction nucleotides: 13. CDR1 and CDR2 from the germline V gene are SEHNR and FQNEAQ (reference sequence). This CDR3 has 19 residues. The CDR3 DNA follows: TGTGCCAGCAGCTTAGTGCACCCCGAGACTAGCGGGATCAACAATGAGCAGTTCTTC. Translating it yields CASSLVHPETSGINNEQFF.

This clonotype was counted many times. V is TRBV20-1 and J is TRBJ2-1; 14 bases are shared with TRBD2. Germline loops: CDR1 DFQATT, CDR2 SNEGSKA (reference sequence). J gave up 0 bases and V 5 bases, and 12 bases lay outside the gene matches. The CDR3 is 19 residues long. The CDR3 nucleotides read TGCAGTGCTTATGGGACTAGCGGGGGTTCCCCAAGCTCCTACAATGAGCAGTTCTTC. This translates into CSAYGTSGGSPSSYNEQFF.

Of note for this clonotype: At one boundary the junction diverges from the germline segment, which might be a read error. The rearrangement uses TRBV29-1 and TRBJ1-1; no firm D call. Germline loops: CDR1 SQVTM, CDR2 ANQGSEA. CDR3 length: 13 amino acids. CDR3 sequence: CSSWSLMSTEALF. The CDR3 coding sequence is TGCAGTTCCTGGAGCCTTATGAGCACTGAAGCTCTCTTT. Filled out from reference TRBV29-1 and TRBJ1-1, the complete variable domain reads SAVISQKPSRDICQRGTSLTIQCQVDSQVTMMFWYRQQPGQSLTLIATANQGSEATYESGFVIDKFPISRPNLTFSTLTVSNMSPEDSSIYLCSSWSLMSTEALFGQGTRLTVV.

Notes on this clonotype: A read error may account for a junction end that differs from germline. The CDR3 here is CSARALAGATGELVF. As DNA, the CDR3 is TGCAGTGCTAGAGCGCTAGCGGGAGCTACCGGGGAGTTGGTTTTT. The rearrangement uses TRBV20-1 and TRBJ2-2; TRBD2 matches 10 bases. Germline lookup yields CDR1 DFQATT and CDR2 SNEGSKA (reference sequence). The CDR3 length is 15 residues.

As to this clonotype: In this CDR3 the conserved last residue, phenylalanine or tryptophan, is missing, so a read error is likely. The rearrangement links TRBV11-2 to TRBJ1-5; D unclear. The CDR3 is made up of 13 amino acids. The germline gives CDR1 SGHAT, CDR2 FQNNGV. The CDR3 DNA reads as TGCGCCAGCAGCTTAGATCTATCTCAGCCCCAGCATTCT. Protein: CASSLDLSQPQHS.

This clonotype was counted ten times or more. The gene calls are TRBV20-1 and TRBJ2-1, with 9 bases aligning to TRBD2. J lost 5 bases, V lost 3 bases, and 8 bases had no gene match. The CDR3 is 15 amino acids. From germline, CDR1 is DFQATT and CDR2 SNEGSKA (reference sequence). In DNA, the CDR3 is TGCAGTGCTAGCCTCAGCGGGAGGCTTGACAATGAGCAGTTCTTC. It translates to CSASLSGRLDNEQFF.